The 8 T cell receptor beta chains given below trace back to one sample, sequenced in a study of early T cells in non-severe SARS-CoV-2 infection. TCRdb recomputed calls from the 5' RACE reads with MiXCR, one row per CDR3 protein. The data show some 52,000 distinct CDR3 sequences, roughly 8% seen once. Sequencing was performed on whole blood. The receptors stem from an adult who was a healthcare worker with PCR-confirmed SARS-CoV-2 infection or an uninfected control (not recorded which).

The sample holds many counts of this clonotype. The genes are TRBV20-1 and TRBJ2-7; 11 bases align to TRBD2. The CDR3 runs 17 residues. The germline gives CDR1 DFQATT, CDR2 SNEGSKA (reference sequence). The trim removed 1 base at V and 5 bases at J, leaving 13 bases unmatched. The CDR3 reads CSARGLAGTFGSDEQYF. The CDR3 coding sequence is TGCAGTGCTAGAGGACTAGCGGGGACTTTCGGTAGCGACGAGCAGTACTTC.

This clonotype was seen a few times. The chain combines TRBV12-3 or TRBV12-4 with TRBJ1-5; D is possibly TRBD1 (6 bases). The CDR3 loop spans 15 amino acids. Deletions cut 5 bases from V and 2 bases from J, with 13 bases between. CDR3 coding DNA: TGTGCCAGCAGTCCCCAAGGGGGGGGCAATCAGCCCCAGCATTTT. This sequence encodes CASSPQGGGNQPQHF.

There are a few counts of this clonotype. The V call is TRBV11-2, the J call TRBJ2-7; no clear D gene. V lost 5 bases and J lost 1, with 18 bases in between. The germline gives CDR1 SGHAT, CDR2 FQNNGV. This CDR3 is built from 16 residues. Here the CDR3 DNA reads TGTGCCAGCAGCAGTCCGGAGACCTCGAGGTCCTACGAGCAGTACTTC. Translated: CASSSPETSRSYEQYF.

This clonotype was detected ten times or more. The chain employs TRBV9 and TRBJ2-1; perhaps TRBD1 as D (5 bases). CDR1 is SGDLS and CDR2 is YYNGEE in the germline V gene. Deletions cut 3 bases from V and 4 bases from J, with 5 bases between. CDR3 length: 12 amino acids. The CDR3 region has the DNA TGTGCCAGCAGCGCAGGGTACAATGAGCAGTTCTTC. This codes for CASSAGYNEQFF.

This clonotype was observed a handful of times. The chain links TRBV12-3 or TRBV12-4 to TRBJ2-7; a possible D gene is TRBD1 (7 bases). CDR3 size: 18 residues. V was pared by 2 bases and J by 0 bases, with 20 bases between. CDR3 sequence reads: CASSLRPFGRGDSYEQYF. In DNA, the CDR3 is TGTGCCAGCAGTTTAAGGCCCTTCGGCAGGGGGGACTCCTACGAGCAGTACTTC.

V gene TRBV2 combines with J gene TRBJ1-6; 10 bases fit TRBD1. This CDR3 spans 15 amino acids. CDR1 SNHLY and CDR2 FYNNEI come from the germline V gene. V was clipped by 6 bases and J by 9 bases; unmatched bases: 8. DNA of the CDR3: TGTGCCAGCAGAGGACCGGGACAGGGGTTTTCACCCCTCCACTTT. Protein: CASRGPGQGFSPLHF.

This chain connects TRBV4-2 to TRBJ2-1; no clear D gene. The CDR3 has 12 amino acids. Germline CDR1 reads LGHNA; CDR2 reads YNFKEQ. The V and J ends lost 0 bases and 12 bases respectively, with 9 bases between them. The CDR3 region has the DNA TGTGCCAGCAGCCAAGACTCTGGCTGGCAGTTCTTC. As protein: CASSQDSGWQFF.

This clonotype was picked up many times. This chain links TRBV7-6 with TRBJ2-3, with D maybe TRBD2 (5 bases). Germline loops: CDR1 SGHVS, CDR2 FNYEAQ. Trimming removed 1 base from V and 6 bases from J, with 11 bases in between. The CDR3 sequence is 14 residues long. In DNA form, the CDR3 reads TGTGCCAGCAGCTTAGAATCATCGGGGGATACGCAGTATTTT. Translating it yields CASSLESSGDTQYF.